The next 27 T cell receptor beta chains were all read from a single sample in a study of regulatory T cells in long-lasting Graves disease. Both iRepertoire HTBI primers and Arm-PCR of CDR3 regions were used to build the TCR beta libraries. TCRdb ran MiXCR on the multiplex PCR reads and lists one entry per CDR3 protein. The sample includes fewer than 450,000 distinct CDR3 sequences, around 20% seen only once; the top ten take less than 25%. Time point specified: persistent/refractory GD, antithyroid drugs over 5 years with positive TRAb. PBMCs provided the RNA from which the TCR library was made. The sequences come from peripheral blood mononuclear cells (PBMCs), collected when the disease was refractory, from a patient treated with antithyroid drugs. Source of these receptors: a female donor with Graves disease.

This clonotype has at least ten counts. This chain links TRBV10-2 with TRBJ2-5, with D uncertain. Trimming left V 3 bases short and J 4 bases short, with 12 bases between. Germline CDR1 reads WSHSY; CDR2 reads SAAADI. This CDR3 is built from 14 residues. CDR3 residues: CASSEGVLGETQYF. Written as DNA, the CDR3 is TGCGCCAGCAGTGAAGGAGTTCTCGGAGAGACCCAGTACTTC.

The chain joins TRBV12-3 or TRBV12-4 to TRBJ2-5, with D uncertain. V was trimmed by 6 bases and J by 1 base, leaving 12 bases between them. This CDR3 is built from 14 residues. The CDR3 sequence is CASRGSGSQETQYF. In nucleotides, the CDR3 is TGTGCCAGCAGAGGATCGGGCAGCCAAGAGACCCAGTACTTC.

The chain couples TRBV20-1 to TRBJ2-2; TRBD2 agrees at 7 bases. Germline CDR1 and CDR2: DFQATT and SNEGSKA (reference sequence). The CDR3 loop spans 16 amino acids. V was pared by 1 base and J by 3 bases, with 8 bases of the junction left unmatched. The CDR3 coding sequence is TGCAGTGCTAGAGTTTTGGGGCTAGCGGACACCGGGGAGCTGTTTTTT. It specifies CSARVLGLADTGELFF.

A word on this clonotype: One junction end disagrees with the germline gene, perhaps due to a read error. The V call is TRBV7-2, the J call TRBJ2-6; D remains ambiguous. The CDR3 is 12 amino acids. CDR1 and CDR2 (germline): SGHTA, FQGNSA. The CDR3 is CASSSVANALTF. Written as DNA, the CDR3 is TGTGCCAGCAGCTCTGTGGCCAACGCCCTGACTTTC.

In this sample, this clonotype turned up many times. The rearrangement joins TRBV28 to TRBJ2-5, with a weak D call TRBD1 (6 bases). The CDR3 is 14 residues long. V dropped 6 bases and J dropped 2 bases, with 13 bases sitting between them. The germline V gene has CDR1 MDHEN and CDR2 SYDVKM. The CDR3 nucleotides are TGTGCCAGCAGGATGGGGACATCGCAAGAGACCCAGTACTTC. It yields the protein CASRMGTSQETQYF.

This clonotype was detected many times. The chain links TRBV12-3 or TRBV12-4 to TRBJ1-2; TRBD1 is a possible D gene (5 bases). This CDR3 contains 12 residues. The V end lost 9 bases, the J end lost 7 bases, and 15 bases lay between the germline ends. The CDR3: CASFKDSGGYTF. DNA of the CDR3: TGTGCCAGTTTCAAAGACAGCGGTGGCTACACCTTC.

Ten or more counts support this clonotype. The DNA for the CDR3 is TGTGCCAGCAGTTTACAAGTTAGTGAGGACAGTAACTATGGCTACACCTTC. This codes for CASSLQVSEDSNYGYTF. V usage is TRBV12-3 or TRBV12-4 and J usage is TRBJ1-2; D might be TRBD1 (6 bases). This CDR3 contains 17 residues. The V and J ends lost 2 bases and 1 base respectively, with 17 bases between them.

This clonotype came up a few times. The chain links TRBV20-1 to TRBJ1-4, with D uncertain. Germline V gene lookup returns CDR1 DFQATT and CDR2 SNEGSKA (reference sequence). CDR3 length: 13 residues. Trimming took off 3 bases at V and 5 bases at J, with 10 bases between the two ends. The CDR3 DNA follows: TGCAGTGCTAGTTCCGGAGAGAATGAAAAACTGTTTTTT. Its translation: CSASSGENEKLFF.

In this sample, this clonotype turned up a few times. V usage is TRBV7-2 and J usage is TRBJ2-7; D assignment may be TRBD1 or TRBD2 (5 bases each). The CDR3 extends over 14 amino acids. V dropped 5 bases and J dropped 3 bases, with 14 bases sitting between them. Germline loops: CDR1 SGHTA, CDR2 FQGNSA. The DNA of the CDR3 is TGTGCCAGCAGCCAGGGACCCGGGTACTACGAGCAGTACTTC. This translates into CASSQGPGYYEQYF.

This clonotype was seen a few times. This rearrangement joins TRBV11-2 to TRBJ1-1; no clear D. V shed 2 bases and J shed 4 bases, with 11 bases lying between them. From germline, CDR1 is SGHAT and CDR2 FQNNGV. The CDR3 is 14 residues long. The CDR3 bases are TGTGCCAGCAGCTTACCGACGGCGGGCACTGAAGCTTTCTTT. This encodes CASSLPTAGTEAFF.

V is TRBV29-1 and J is TRBJ2-7; the match to TRBD2 covers 9 bases. Germline CDR1 reads SQVTM; CDR2 reads ANQGSEA. V lost 3 bases and J lost 4; bases outside the gene matches: 7. CDR3 length: 14 amino acids. CDR3 sequence (DNA): TGCAGCGTTGAGCCGACTAGCGGCTCTTACGAGCAGTACTTC. As protein: CSVEPTSGSYEQYF.

At least ten counts were recorded for this clonotype. The V call is TRBV7-8, the J call TRBJ1-1; 11 nucleotides match TRBD1. Losses at the gene ends were 2 bases for V and 5 bases for J; bases not matched to a gene: 16. Germline lookup yields CDR1 SGHVS and CDR2 FQNEAQ. This CDR3 has 19 amino acids. The CDR3 nucleotides are TGTGCCAGCAGCTTACTTAGATCACGGACAGGGGGCTTGGTGACTGAAGCTTTCTTT. Protein: CASSLLRSRTGGLVTEAFF.

This clonotype was seen more than once but under ten times. The CDR3 sequence is CASSYAFYEQYF. In DNA form, the CDR3 reads TGTGCCAGCAGTTACGCTTTCTACGAGCAGTACTTC. The chain carries TRBV6-2 or TRBV6-3 and TRBJ2-7; no clear D. The germline V gene has CDR1 MNHEY and CDR2 SVGEGT. The CDR3 is 12 residues long. The V and J ends lost 2 bases and 3 bases respectively, with 5 bases between them.

Concerning this clonotype itself: A read error may produce the germline difference seen at one junction end. V usage is TRBV3-1 and J usage is TRBJ2-1; 7 bases are a match to TRBD2. Germline V gene data show CDR1 as LGHDT and CDR2 as YNNKEL (reference sequence). This CDR3 is 15 amino acids long. Here the CDR3 DNA reads TGTGCCGGCAGCCAGCGTGGGGGGGACTACAATGAGCAGTTCTTC. It is translated as CAGSQRGGDYNEQFF.

The table lists this clonotype with many counts. The J gene is TRBJ1-1, the V gene TRBV20-1, with D uncertain. V lost 0 bases, J lost 1 base, and 6 bases lay in between. CDR3 length: 13 residues. CDR1 and CDR2 (germline): DFQATT, SNEGSKA (reference sequence). This CDR3 is CSARDLWNTEAFF. CDR3 in DNA: TGCAGTGCTAGAGACCTCTGGAACACTGAAGCTTTCTTT.

The table lists this clonotype with many counts. The chain recombines TRBV3-1 with TRBJ1-4, with 7 positions matching TRBD1. The CDR3 has 15 amino acids. V was pared by 0 bases and J by 6 bases, with 4 bases of the junction left unmatched. Germline V gene sequence: CDR1 LGHDT, CDR2 YNNKEL (reference sequence). The CDR3 here is CASSQDLGGDEKLFF. In DNA, the CDR3 is TGTGCCAGCAGCCAAGATTTAGGGGGCGATGAAAAACTGTTTTTT.

Many counts were recorded for this clonotype. This chain joins TRBV12-3 or TRBV12-4 and TRBJ1-2; 7 positions match TRBD1. This CDR3 is built from 15 residues. With 5 bases clipped from V and 3 bases from J, the junction kept 9 bases outside the gene matches. CDR3 nucleotide sequence: TGTGCCAGCAGTGCGGGACAGCGAGATTACTATGGCTACACCTTC. Translation gives CASSAGQRDYYGYTF.

This clonotype was detected many times. The chain uses TRBV11-2 and TRBJ2-4, with 9 bases aligning to TRBD2. Trimming took 2 bases from V and 8 from J; bases not matched to a gene: 10. CDR1 and CDR2 (germline): SGHAT, FQNNGV. The CDR3 has 16 residues. CDR3 DNA: TGTGCCAGCAGCTTAAGGCGGGAGGGCCCTTGGGACATTCAGTACTTC. Its protein is CASSLRREGPWDIQYF.

This clonotype was observed many times. The rearrangement uses TRBV27 and TRBJ1-4; 7 bases align to TRBD1. Per the germline V gene, CDR1 is MNHEY and CDR2 is SMNVEV (reference sequence). Trimming at V came to 5 bases and at J to 8 bases, leaving 8 bases not matched to a gene. CDR3 size: 14 residues. The CDR3 nucleotides are TGTGCCAGCAGTCTCAGACAGGGCTGGGAAAAACTGTTTTTT. Its translation is CASSLRQGWEKLFF. Drawing the rest from reference TRBV27 and TRBJ1-4, the complete variable domain is EAQVTQNPRYLITVTGKKLTVTCSQNMNHEYMSWYRQDPGLGLRQIYYSMNVEVTDKGDVPEGYKVSRKEKRNFPLILESPSPNQTSLYFCASSLRQGWEKLFFGSGTQLSVL.

The CDR3 DNA is TGTGCCACCAGCATCGGGACAGGGGGCGGGGAGCTGTTTTTT. This encodes CATSIGTGGGELFF. V and J are TRBV15 and TRBJ2-2; 11 bases map to TRBD1. The J segment lost 7 bases and the V segment lost 4 bases, leaving 2 bases of the junction unmatched. The germline V gene encodes CDR1 LNHNV and CDR2 YYDKDF (reference sequence). The CDR3 contains 14 residues.

The V and J genes are TRBV12-3 or TRBV12-4 and TRBJ2-5, with a tentative D call TRBD2 (7 bases). This CDR3 has 11 residues. V was clipped by 8 bases and J by 5 bases, with 9 bases between them. CDR3 sequence: CASRGAETQYF. In DNA form, the CDR3 reads TGTGCCAGCCGGGGGGCGGAGACCCAGTACTTC.

This clonotype was found a few times. The genes are TRBV11-2 and TRBJ2-3; 7 bases align to TRBD2. Trimming took 5 bases from V and 3 from J; bases not matched to a gene: 8. The germline gives CDR1 SGHAT, CDR2 FQNNGV. The CDR3 is 15 residues long. The CDR3 protein is CASSRAGVVTDTQYF. CDR3 in DNA: TGTGCCAGCAGCCGGGCGGGAGTGGTGACAGATACGCAGTATTTT.

On this clonotype: The germline gene is not matched at one end of the junction; a read error may be the cause. This CDR3 reads CASSQDATRAGELLF. In DNA form, the CDR3 reads TGTGCCAGCAGTCAAGATGCGACCAGGGCCGGGGAGCTGCTTTTT. The gene calls are TRBV6-1 and TRBJ2-2; D might be TRBD1 or TRBD2, each matching 5 bases. The CDR3 is made up of 15 amino acids. Germline assignment: CDR1 MNHNS and CDR2 SASEGT.

This clonotype was seen repeatedly, ten times or more. The chain recombines TRBV11-2 with TRBJ2-7; 10 bases map to TRBD1. There are 15 residues in the CDR3. V was pared by 0 bases and J by 6 bases, with 5 bases of the junction left unmatched. Germline CDR1 and CDR2: SGHAT and FQNNGV. The CDR3: CASSLDGTGAGEQYF. CDR3 coding DNA: TGTGCCAGCAGCTTAGATGGGACAGGGGCTGGCGAGCAGTACTTC.

This clonotype was seen at least ten times. V gene TRBV24-1 combines with J gene TRBJ1-5, with a tentative D call TRBD1 (6 bases). This CDR3 contains 16 residues. Germline CDR1 KGHDR, CDR2 SFDVKD. The V end was cut by 3 bases, the J end by 0 bases, with 11 bases between. CDR3 in DNA: TGTGCCACCAGTGATGCCGGGACACCTAGCAATCAGCCCCAGCATTTT. Translating gives CATSDAGTPSNQPQHF.

This clonotype was counted ten times or more. The chain recombines TRBV11-2 with TRBJ2-5; TRBD1 is a possible D gene (6 bases). The V end was cut by 2 bases, the J end by 4 bases, with 8 bases between. The CDR3 is made up of 13 amino acids. From germline, CDR1 is SGHAT and CDR2 FQNNGV. In DNA form, the CDR3 reads TGTGCCAGCAGCTTAAAACAGGGAGAGACCCAGTACTTC. It is translated as CASSLKQGETQYF.

Concerning this clonotype itself: The conserved final phenylalanine or tryptophan is absent from the CDR3, which likely points to a read error. This chain links TRBV6-5 with TRBJ2-7; 8 positions agree with TRBD2. In germline, CDR1 is MNHEY, CDR2 SVGAGI. V lost 0 bases and J lost 6; bases outside the gene matches: 7. There are 15 residues in the CDR3. CDR3 in amino acids: CASSYSPSGSAEQYL. The CDR3, as DNA: TGTGCCAGCAGTTACTCCCCCAGCGGGAGTGCCGAGCAGTACCTC.